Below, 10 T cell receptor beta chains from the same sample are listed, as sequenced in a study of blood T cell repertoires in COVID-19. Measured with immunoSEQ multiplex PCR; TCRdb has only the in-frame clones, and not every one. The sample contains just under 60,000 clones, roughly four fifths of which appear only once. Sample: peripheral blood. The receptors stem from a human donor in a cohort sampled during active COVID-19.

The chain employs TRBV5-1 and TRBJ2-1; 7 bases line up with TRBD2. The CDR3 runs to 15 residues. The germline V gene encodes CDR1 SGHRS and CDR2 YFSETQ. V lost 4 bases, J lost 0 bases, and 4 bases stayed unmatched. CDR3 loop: CASSAGTNSYNEQFF. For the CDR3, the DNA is TGCGCCAGCAGCGCGGGGACTAACTCCTACAATGAGCAGTTCTTC. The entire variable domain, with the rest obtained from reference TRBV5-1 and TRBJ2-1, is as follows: KAGVTQTPRYLIKTRGQQVTLSCSPISGHRSVSWYQQTPGQGLQFLFEYFSETQRNKGNFPGRFSGRQFSNSRSEMNVSTLELGDSALYLCASSAGTNSYNEQFFGPGTRLTVL.

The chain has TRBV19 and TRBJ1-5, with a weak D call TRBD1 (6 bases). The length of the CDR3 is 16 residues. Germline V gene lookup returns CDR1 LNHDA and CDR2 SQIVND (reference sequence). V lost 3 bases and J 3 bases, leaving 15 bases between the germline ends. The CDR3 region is CASSIVGTNTNQPQHF. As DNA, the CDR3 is TGTGCCAGTAGTATTGTTGGGACAAATACCAATCAGCCCCAGCATTTT.

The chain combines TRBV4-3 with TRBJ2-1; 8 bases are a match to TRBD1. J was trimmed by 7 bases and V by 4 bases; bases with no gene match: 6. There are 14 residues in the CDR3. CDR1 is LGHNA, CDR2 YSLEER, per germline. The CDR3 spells CASSPSGGRNEQFF. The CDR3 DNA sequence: TGCGCCAGCAGCCCTTCAGGGGGCAGGAATGAGCAGTTCTTC.

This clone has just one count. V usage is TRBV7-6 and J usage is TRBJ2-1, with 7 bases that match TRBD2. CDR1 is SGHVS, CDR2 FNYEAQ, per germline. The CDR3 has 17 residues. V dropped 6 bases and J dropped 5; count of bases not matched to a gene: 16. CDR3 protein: CASRDKGAGERDNEQFF. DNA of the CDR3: TGTGCCAGCAGGGATAAAGGGGCGGGAGAAAGAGACAATGAGCAGTTCTTC.

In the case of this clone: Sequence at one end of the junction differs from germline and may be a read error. The CDR3 DNA reads TGTGCCAGCAGTCGTAGCTATCAGCCCCAGCATTTT. This gives the protein CASSRSYQPQHF. V is TRBV12-3 or TRBV12-4 and J is TRBJ1-5; D unresolved. This CDR3 contains 12 residues.

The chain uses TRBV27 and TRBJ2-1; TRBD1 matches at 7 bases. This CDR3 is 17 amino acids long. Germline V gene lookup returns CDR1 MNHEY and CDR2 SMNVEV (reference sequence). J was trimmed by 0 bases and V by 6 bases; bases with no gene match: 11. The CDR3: CASRPPGQIISYNEQFF. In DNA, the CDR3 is TGTGCCAGCAGACCCCCGGGACAGATCATCTCCTACAATGAGCAGTTCTTC.

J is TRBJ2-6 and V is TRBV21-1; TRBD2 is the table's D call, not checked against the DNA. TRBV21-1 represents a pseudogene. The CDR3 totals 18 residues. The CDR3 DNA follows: TGTGCCAGCAGCTTCTGGAGGACCGCGGGATCTGGGGCCAACGTCCTGACTTTC. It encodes CASSFWRTAGSGANVLTF.

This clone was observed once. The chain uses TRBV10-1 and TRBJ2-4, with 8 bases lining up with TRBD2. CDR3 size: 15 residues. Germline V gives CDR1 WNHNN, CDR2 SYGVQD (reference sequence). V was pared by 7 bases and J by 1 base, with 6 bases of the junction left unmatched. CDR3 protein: CASIFSGTAKNIQYF. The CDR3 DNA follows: TGCGCCAGCATTTTTAGCGGGACGGCCAAAAACATTCAGTACTTC.

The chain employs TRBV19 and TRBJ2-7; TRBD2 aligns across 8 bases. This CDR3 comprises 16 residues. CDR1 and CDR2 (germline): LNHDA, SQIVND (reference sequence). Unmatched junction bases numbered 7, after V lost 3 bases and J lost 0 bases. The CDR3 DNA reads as TGTGCCAGTAGTATGGCGGAGGGGACTAGCTCCTACGAGCAGTACTTC. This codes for CASSMAEGTSSYEQYF.

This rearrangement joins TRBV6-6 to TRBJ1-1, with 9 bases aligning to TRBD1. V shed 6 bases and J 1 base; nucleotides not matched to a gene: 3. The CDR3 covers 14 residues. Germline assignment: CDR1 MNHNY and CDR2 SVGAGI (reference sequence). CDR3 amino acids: CASRGDRANTEAFF. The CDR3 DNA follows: TGTGCCAGCAGGGGGGACAGGGCGAACACTGAAGCTTTCTTT.